This T cell receptor (beta chain) was identified during a study of blood T cell repertoires in COVID-19. Study-wide background: In each case, the material was cDNA or gDNA derived from T cells, B-cell-depleted T cells, or PBMCs.

CDR1 and CDR2 (germline): SNHLY, FYNNEI. V shed 6 bases, J shed 8 bases, and the junction held 17 bases outside the gene matches. The length of the CDR3 is 16 residues. TCRdb's table, derived via immunoSEQ multiplex PCR, lists solely in-frame clones and lacks some. The sample includes approximately 230,000 clones, approximately 82% seen only once; the top ten take over 14%. This sequence was found in a middle-aged man who had recovered from COVID-19. The sequenced material came from PBMCs or T cells enriched from blood (not recorded which). The V call is TRBV2, the J call TRBJ1-2, with 8 bases identical to TRBD1. CDR3 amino acids: CASSLGTGRVGGGYTF. For the CDR3, the DNA is TGTGCCAGCAGCCTCGGGACAGGAAGGGTTGGGGGCGGCTACACCTTC.